The 27 T cell receptor beta chains below come from one sample, sequenced in a study of T cells expressing NK-cell markers. TCRdb reworked the 5' RACE reads into one entry per CDR3 protein, no DNA. This table lists approximately 380,000 distinct CDR3 sequences. The material sequenced was blood T cells: a sorted CD56 or NKG2C T cell subset, CD4+ or CD8+ T cells, or bulk PBMC T cells (not recorded which). The receptors were sampled from a man aged 18 to 70 in good health.

The chain has TRBV27 and TRBJ1-6; lacking DNA, the TRBD1 call made by TCRdb goes unchecked. CDR1 is MNHEY, CDR2 SMNVEV, per germline (reference sequence). The CDR3 is 12 residues long. CDR3 in amino acids: CASRAPHSPLHF.

The chain carries TRBV4-2 and TRBJ2-7; TCRdb proposes TRBD2, but this gene call is untestable without DNA. CDR3 length: 15 amino acids. Per germline, CDR1 LGHNA and CDR2 YNFKEQ. The CDR3 protein is CASSLETSASYEQYF.

The chain is built from TRBV20-1 and TRBJ2-4; there is no DNA to check the TCRdb D call of TRBD1. The CDR3 is 16 residues long. Per germline, CDR1 DFQATT and CDR2 SNEGSKA (reference sequence). Here the CDR3 reads CSASAYRGLAKNIQYF.

CDR3 region: CATSPGDRDATEAFF. V gene TRBV15 combines with J gene TRBJ1-1; TCRdb indicates TRBD1, and absent DNA this call remains unverified. Germline V gene lookup returns CDR1 LNHNV and CDR2 YYDKDF (reference sequence). This CDR3 has 15 amino acids.

V usage is TRBV12-5 and J usage is TRBJ2-5; TCRdb's D call of TRBD2 is untestable without DNA. Germline CDR1 LGHNT, CDR2 FRNRAP. CDR3 length: 13 residues. The CDR3 reads CASGFRLGETQYF. Combining the CDR3 with reference TRBV12-5 and TRBJ2-5 gives the whole variable domain DARVTQTPRHKVTEMGQEVTMRCQPILGHNTVFWYRQTMMQGLELLAYFRNRAPLDDSGMPKDRFSAEMPDATLATLKIQPSEPRDSAVYFCASGFRLGETQYFGPGTRLLVL.

The rearrangement uses TRBV7-7 and TRBJ2-7; with no DNA, the TCRdb D assignment of TRBD2 cannot be verified. CDR1 is SSHAT and CDR2 is FNYEAQ in the germline V gene (reference sequence). This CDR3 has 13 residues. The CDR3 loop reads CASSRDSVGEQYF.

The J gene is TRBJ2-2, the V gene TRBV12-5; TCRdb's D call of TRBD2 is untestable without DNA. The CDR3 covers 16 residues. The germline V gene encodes CDR1 LGHNT and CDR2 FRNRAP. The CDR3: CASVLGLAGGTGELFF.

The chain has TRBV6-5 and TRBJ2-6. There are 16 residues in the CDR3. Germline-derived CDR1 and CDR2 are MNHEY and SVGAGI. This CDR3 reads CASSYSLLSGANVLTF.

The rearrangement links TRBV5-6 to TRBJ1-5. In germline, CDR1 is SGHDT, CDR2 YYEEEE. This CDR3 is built from 16 residues. The CDR3 sequence: CASSPVVRSSLDPQHF. Variable domain in full (rest from reference TRBV5-6 and TRBJ1-5): DAGVTQSPTHLIKTRGQQVTLRCSPKSGHDTVSWYQQALGQGPQFIFQYYEEEERQRGNFPDRFSGHQFPNYSSELNVNALLLGDSALYLCASSPVVRSSLDPQHFGDGTRLSIL.

The chain links TRBV12-3 or TRBV12-4 to TRBJ1-6. The CDR3 loop spans 14 amino acids. Here the CDR3 reads CASRGRVESSPLHF.

This rearrangement joins TRBV5-1 to TRBJ2-3; the TCRdb call, TRBD2, lacks DNA for checking. This CDR3 comprises 17 residues. Germline V gene sequence: CDR1 SGHRS, CDR2 YFSETQ. The CDR3 protein is CASSPLERGGLKDTQYF. Combining the CDR3 with reference TRBV5-1 and TRBJ2-3 gives the whole variable domain KAGVTQTPRYLIKTRGQQVTLSCSPISGHRSVSWYQQTPGQGLQFLFEYFSETQRNKGNFPGRFSGRQFSNSRSEMNVSTLELGDSALYLCASSPLERGGLKDTQYFGPGTRLTVL.

The J gene is TRBJ1-5, the V gene TRBV6-1. The CDR3 runs 14 residues. Germline V gene sequence: CDR1 MNHNS, CDR2 SASEGT. CDR3 sequence: CASSTSMSNQPQHF.

The chain couples TRBV29-1 to TRBJ1-2; the D call of TRBD1 rests on TCRdb alone, since no DNA is present to check it. Germline loops: CDR1 SQVTM, CDR2 ANQGSEA. The CDR3 is made up of 12 amino acids. CDR3 region: CRKPPSNYGYTF.

The chain employs TRBV6-1 and TRBJ2-5; the D call from TCRdb, TRBD1, cannot be confirmed without DNA. The CDR3 is 14 residues long. CDR1 and CDR2 from the germline V gene are MNHNS and SASEGT. Here the CDR3 reads CATLDRGEEETQYF.

The V call is TRBV12-3 or TRBV12-4, the J call TRBJ2-5; TCRdb proposes TRBD2, but this gene call is untestable without DNA. CDR3 size: 15 residues. CDR3 amino acids: CASLKRTSGQETQYF.

The chain is built from TRBV9 and TRBJ2-1; the D call from TCRdb, TRBD2, cannot be confirmed without DNA. The CDR3 consists of 16 residues. Germline CDR1 reads SGDLS; CDR2 reads YYNGEE. CDR3 sequence reads: CASSVLAGGQPNEQFF.

This CDR3 is CASSFWTGGEEAFF. The chain links TRBV7-2 to TRBJ1-1; the TCRdb D gene call, TRBD1, has no DNA to confirm it. This CDR3 has 14 amino acids. The germline V gene encodes CDR1 SGHTA and CDR2 FQGNSA.

The rearrangement links TRBV5-1 to TRBJ2-7; TCRdb's D call of TRBD2 is untestable without DNA. Germline V gene sequence: CDR1 SGHRS, CDR2 YFSETQ. This CDR3 spans 14 amino acids. This chain's CDR3 is CASSSGQGSPEQYF.

This clonotype counts as medium-sized by frequency. Here the CDR3 reads CSVDVWGGSRINNEQFF. The chain carries TRBV29-1 and TRBJ2-1; TCRdb names TRBD1, which stays unverified in the absence of DNA. The germline V gene has CDR1 SQVTM and CDR2 ANQGSEA. The CDR3 runs to 17 residues.

The chain is built from TRBV5-6 and TRBJ2-5; TCRdb selects TRBD1, and the lack of DNA leaves this call unchecked. Germline CDR1 is SGHDT and CDR2 is YYEEEE. CDR3 length: 16 residues. The chain's CDR3 is CASSRGTGLFQETQYF.

J is TRBJ2-1 and V is TRBV4-2; lacking DNA, the TRBD1 call made by TCRdb goes unchecked. From germline, CDR1 is LGHNA and CDR2 YNFKEQ. The CDR3 is made up of 16 amino acids. The CDR3 protein is CASSAWDRERSDEQFF.

This sequence joins TRBV12-3 or TRBV12-4 and TRBJ2-3; without DNA, the TCRdb call of TRBD1 cannot be checked. The CDR3 extends over 15 amino acids. CDR3: CASCPPKLGTDTQYF.

The chain employs TRBV20-1 and TRBJ2-7. CDR3 size: 13 residues. The germline V gene has CDR1 DFQATT and CDR2 SNEGSKA (reference sequence). This CDR3 is CSARARWESEQYF.

J is TRBJ2-2 and V is TRBV3-1; the TCRdb D gene call, TRBD1, has no DNA to confirm it. CDR3 length: 15 residues. Germline V lookup: CDR1 LGHDT, CDR2 YNNKEL (reference sequence). The CDR3 spells CASSPHRTNTGELFF.

V is TRBV3-1 and J is TRBJ2-1; TCRdb calls TRBD2, which cannot be checked without DNA. The CDR3 has 12 amino acids. Germline V gene lookup returns CDR1 LGHDT and CDR2 YNNKEL (reference sequence). This CDR3 is CASSLRLAPQFF.

This chain links TRBV20-1 with TRBJ1-6. The CDR3 contains 13 residues. Germline CDR1 reads DFQATT; CDR2 reads SNEGSKA (reference sequence). The CDR3 region is CSASQAGNSPLHF.

The V gene is TRBV27, the J gene TRBJ1-5. Germline loops: CDR1 MNHEY, CDR2 SMNVEV (reference sequence). CDR3 length: 14 amino acids. CDR3 region: CASTLRKGQGPLHF.